The clone carrying this T cell receptor beta chain appeared a few times. The data are from a study of response to subunit inactivated influenza vaccine. V lost 0 bases, J lost 4 bases, and 15 bases lay in between. In germline, CDR1 is SGHVS, CDR2 FQNEAQ. The CDR3 extends over 17 amino acids. MiXCR, run by TCRdb on the RT-PCR reads, gives a single entry per CDR3 protein. This sample yields around 790,000 distinct CDR3 sequences, of which approximately 22% are seen a single time; roughly a tenth belongs to the top ten. The V gene is TRBV7-8, the J gene TRBJ2-2, with unresolved D. The source is a man aged 50 to 60 who received an inactivated influenza vaccine. The sequencing here drew on PBMCs from blood, taken about 5 days after vaccination. The CDR3 region is CASSLAPRVLGTGELFF. DNA of the CDR3: TGTGCCAGCAGCTTAGCCCCCCGGGTCCTGGGCACCGGGGAGCTGTTTTTT.